These T cell receptor beta chains were read from a single sample in a study of cytotoxic CD8 clonotypes in ibrutinib-treated CLL. Clones were read by immunoSEQ multiplex PCR, and TCRdb kept only the in-frame ones, dropping some. This sample has some 80,000 clones, with roughly 77% found just once. The starting material was PBMCs, obtained after 12 months of ibrutinib treatment. The receptors were sampled from a human donor with chronic lymphocytic leukemia. The CDR3 runs from the conserved cysteine through the conserved F or W. A D gene is named only where the DNA matches it firmly. For some rows the clone size is stated as once, few or many, or as a class when expanded; others skip it.

v_call,clone_size,d_call,j_call,cdr3_aa,cdr3_nt
TRBV15,-,-,TRBJ1-5,CATRDPRGGGNQPQHF,TGTGCCACCCGCGACCCGAGGGGGGGTGGCAATCAGCCCCAGCATTTT
TRBV7-2,few,-,TRBJ2-5,CASSHWAGGETQYF,TGTGCCAGCAGCCACTGGGCGGGTGGGGAGACCCAGTACTTC
TRBV15,once,-,TRBJ1-2,CATSRGWADYGYTF,TGTGCCACCAGCAGAGGTTGGGCCGACTATGGCTACACCTTC
TRBV19,-,-,TRBJ1-6,CASSINRWGPGGSPLHF,TGTGCCAGTAGTATAAATCGGTGGGGGCCCGGGGGTTCACCCCTCCACTTT
TRBV5-6,-,-,TRBJ1-6,CASSLGRYGNSPLHF,TGTGCCAGCAGTCTCGGACGGTATGGGAATTCACCCCTCCACTTT
TRBV7-2,once,TRBD1,TRBJ1-2,CASSPGQAYGYTF,TGTGCCAGCAGCCCCGGACAGGCCTATGGCTACACCTTC
TRBV5-6,-,-,TRBJ2-3,CASSLQDTQYF,TGTGCCAGCAGCTTACAAGATACGCAGTATTTT
TRBV28,-,-,TRBJ2-7,CASTPPAFRSYEQYF,TGTGCCAGCACTCCCCCAGCATTCCGCTCCTACGAGCAGTACTTC
TRBV18,-,-,TRBJ1-2,CASSPGESYGYTF,TGTGCCAGCTCACCAGGGGAGTCCTATGGCTACACCTTC
TRBV28,once,-,TRBJ2-5,CASSRQSQGETQYF,TGTGCCAGCAGCCGCCAGTCGCAGGGGGAGACCCAGTACTTC
TRBV28,-,-,TRBJ2-5,CASSPGRYQETQYF,TGTGCCAGCAGTCCTGGACGCTACCAAGAGACCCAGTACTTC
TRBV18,-,-,TRBJ2-7,CASSWAGRGSYEQYF,TGTGCCAGCTCATGGGCCGGACGGGGCTCCTACGAGCAGTACTTC
TRBV5-1,few,-,TRBJ1-1,CASSLALTVNTEAFF,TGCGCCAGCAGCTTGGCGCTGACAGTGAACACTGAAGCTTTCTTT
TRBV7-9,-,TRBD2,TRBJ2-7,CASSPRGRLADYEQYF,TGTGCCAGCAGCCCGCGGGGAAGACTAGCGGACTACGAGCAGTACTTC
TRBV7-2,once,-,TRBJ2-7,CASSLAASYYEQYF,TGTGCCAGCAGCTTAGCTGCCAGTTATTACGAGCAGTACTTC
TRBV7-9,-,-,TRBJ2-1,CASSFGWSSYNEQFF,TGTGCCAGCAGCTTTGGCTGGAGCTCCTACAATGAGCAGTTCTTC
TRBV19,-,-,TRBJ2-6,CASKDGKAGANVLTF,TGTGCCAGTAAGGACGGCAAGGCTGGGGCCAACGTCCTGACTTTC
TRBV11-3,few,TRBD2,TRBJ2-1,CASSPKRGVNEQFF,TGTGCCAGCAGCCCTAAGCGGGGGGTCAATGAGCAGTTCTTC
TRBV28,-,-,TRBJ2-6,CASTGGGSGANVLTF,TGTGCCAGCACCGGTGGGGGCTCTGGGGCCAACGTCCTGACTTTC
TRBV5-1,-,-,TRBJ1-1,CASFTGERRDTEAFF,TGCGCCAGCTTCACCGGGGAACGGAGGGACACTGAAGCTTTCTTT
TRBV7-9,many,TRBD2,TRBJ2-3,CASSSAGGGDTQYF,TGTGCCAGCAGCTCAGCGGGAGGGGGGGATACGCAGTATTTT
TRBV5-1,few,TRBD2,TRBJ2-1,CASSPRGGEQFF,TGCGCCAGCAGCCCGCGGGGGGGTGAGCAGTTCTTC
TRBV7-2,few,-,TRBJ2-5,CASSLEAGQETQYF,TGTGCCAGCAGCTTAGAGGCGGGACAAGAGACCCAGTACTTC
TRBV6-1,-,-,TRBJ2-1,CASPPGGAHNEQFF,TGTGCCAGCCCCCCGGGTGGGGCCCACAATGAGCAGTTCTTC
TRBV5-6,-,-,TRBJ2-5,CASSQRQAAKETQYF,TGTGCCAGCAGCCAGAGACAGGCTGCAAAAGAGACCCAGTACTTC
TRBV27,-,-,TRBJ1-2,CASSLAPGPYGYTF,TGTGCCAGCAGTTTAGCCCCGGGGCCCTATGGCTACACCTTC